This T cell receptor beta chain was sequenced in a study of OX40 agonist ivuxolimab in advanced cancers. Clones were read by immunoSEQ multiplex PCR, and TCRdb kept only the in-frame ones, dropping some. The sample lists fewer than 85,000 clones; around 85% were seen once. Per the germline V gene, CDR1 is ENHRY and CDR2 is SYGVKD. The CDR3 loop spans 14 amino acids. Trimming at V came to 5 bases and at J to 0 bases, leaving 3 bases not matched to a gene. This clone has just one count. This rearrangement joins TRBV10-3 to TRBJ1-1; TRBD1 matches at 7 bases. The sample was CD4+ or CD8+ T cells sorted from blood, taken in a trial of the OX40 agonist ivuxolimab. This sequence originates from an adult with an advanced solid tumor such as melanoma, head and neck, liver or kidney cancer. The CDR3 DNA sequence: TGTGCCATCAGTAAGGGACAGCTGAACACTGAAGCTTTCTTT. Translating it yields CAISKGQLNTEAFF.